This T cell receptor (beta chain) was found in a study of PD-1 blockade in mismatch repair-deficient tumors. About the research overall: All were previously treated, progressing patients with some twelve mismatch repair-deficient cancer types. Study-level points and caveats: Rapid post-treatment expansion, then contraction, generally preceding radiologic response, marked tumor-resident clones.

Method: immunoSEQ multiplex PCR; TCRdb's copy keeps in-frame clones and lacks some. The sample consists of about 120,000 clones, approximately 91% of them appearing once. As for this clone: Its antigen remains unknown.

The CDR3 loop spans 16 amino acids. V was clipped by 3 bases and J by 4 bases, with 15 bases between them. The germline V gene has CDR1 LNHDA and CDR2 SQIVND (reference sequence). This sequence was found in an adult with mismatch repair-deficient cancer. The chain couples TRBV19 to TRBJ2-2; D unclear. The sequences come from peripheral blood, collected approximately 72 weeks after starting pembrolizumab. CDR3 sequence (DNA): TGTGCCAGTAGTATTTCGGTTTTTCTAACCACCGGGGAGCTGTTTTTT. Its translation: CASSISVFLTTGELFF.